A selection of T cell receptor beta chains follows, all from one sample in a study of post-analysis software for immune sequencing data. TCRdb reanalysed the PCR reads using MiXCR and keeps one entry per CDR3 protein. The repertoire has about 680,000 distinct CDR3 sequences, approximately 59% of them found once; the top ten carry approximately 10%. The sample comprised blood. The receptors come from a girl under 10 years old with multiple sclerosis. Both conserved end residues are part of each CDR3. Each record gives: D gene, clone size, V gene, J gene, CDR3 DNA, CDR3 protein. The D gene is left open where the match is weak. Part of the rows lack a size; the others show once, few, many or a class for expanded clones.

>NA|NA|TRBV20-1|TRBJ2-1
TGCAGTGCCGAAGGGGGCGGGAGGAAAAATGAGCAGTTCTTC
CSAEGGGRKNEQFF
>TRBD2|few|TRBV5-6|TRBJ2-1
TGTGCCAGCAGCTTGAGCGGGAGGGTGTACAATGAGCAGTTCTTC
CASSLSGRVYNEQFF
>TRBD1|NA|TRBV7-9|TRBJ1-2
TGTGCCAGCAGCCCCTCCGACAGGGCTGGCTACACCTTC
CASSPSDRAGYTF
>NA|NA|TRBV20-1|TRBJ1-1
TGCAGTGCTACCAAGGGGATCATGAACACTGAAGCTTTCTTT
CSATKGIMNTEAFF
>NA|many|TRBV11-2|TRBJ2-3
TGTGCCAGCTCACCACCCGGCACAGATACGCAGTATTTT
CASSPPGTDTQYF
>TRBD1|NA|TRBV29-1|TRBJ2-1
TGCAGCGTTGATTGGGACAGCTATAATGAGCAGTTCTTC
CSVDWDSYNEQFF
>TRBD2|few|TRBV7-2|TRBJ2-1
TGTGCCAGCAGCTTATGGGGGCGGGGGGCGGACAATGAGCAGTTCTTC
CASSLWGRGADNEQFF
>TRBD1|NA|TRBV12-3/TRBV12-4|TRBJ1-2
TGTGCCAGCAGTCGGGCAGGGGGTGGCTACACCTTC
CASSRAGGGYTF
>TRBD1|NA|TRBV28|TRBJ1-2
TGTGCCAGCAGGTTAAACAGGGGCTCGTATGGCTACACCTTC
CASRLNRGSYGYTF
>NA|NA|TRBV12-3/TRBV12-4|TRBJ1-1
TGTGCCAGCAGCTCCACTTACAGGGTTCATCCACATGTGAACACTGAAGCTTTCTTT
CASSSTYRVHPHVNTEAFF
>TRBD1|few|TRBV20-1|TRBJ2-5
TGCAGTGCTAGAGATGTAGGACAGGGGGAGCAGTACTTC
CSARDVGQGEQYF
>NA|NA|TRBV20-1|TRBJ2-1
TGCAGTGCTAGCCTGGGGACTTACAATGAGCAGTTCTTC
CSASLGTYNEQFF
>NA|NA|TRBV15|TRBJ2-7
TGTGCCACCAGCAGAGATGGCGGAGTCTCCTACGAGCAGTACTTC
CATSRDGGVSYEQYF
>NA|NA|TRBV29-1|TRBJ2-7
TGCAGCGTTCCAGGGGCGTTCGTATCCGAGCAGTACTTC
CSVPGAFVSEQYF
>NA|few|TRBV27|TRBJ2-7
TGTGCCAGCAGGCAGAACAGGGAGCAGTACTTC
CASRQNREQYF
>NA|once|TRBV29-1|TRBJ2-5
TGCAGCGATAAGAAGGGGGAGACCCAGTACTTC
CSDKKGETQYF
>TRBD1|once|TRBV29-1|TRBJ1-1
TGCAGCGCGGACAGGGGGTTGACTGAAGCTTTCTTT
CSADRGLTEAFF
>NA|once|TRBV6-2/TRBV6-3|TRBJ2-1
TGTGCCAGCGTATACAGGAATGAGCAGTTCTTC
CASVYRNEQFF
>NA|NA|TRBV7-9|TRBJ2-7
TGTGCCAGCAGCGCCCCGGTGGGGCTTTCCTACGAGCAGTACTTC
CASSAPVGLSYEQYF
>NA|NA|TRBV12-3/TRBV12-4|TRBJ1-1
TGTGCCAGCACCTTAAGAGGGGAGAGGAACACTGAAGCTTTCTTT
CASTLRGERNTEAFF
>TRBD1|NA|TRBV20-1|TRBJ1-5
TGCAGTGCTATTCCGGGACAGGGAAATCAGCCCCAGCATTTT
CSAIPGQGNQPQHF
>NA|few|TRBV29-1|TRBJ2-3
TGCAGCGGGGTCCCAATCACAGATACGCGGTATTTT
CSGVPITDTRYF
>NA|NA|TRBV6-2/TRBV6-3|TRBJ1-1
TGTGCCAGCAGCGCAGGGGTCCACACTGAAGCTTTCTTT
CASSAGVHTEAFF
>NA|NA|TRBV5-1|TRBJ2-3
TGCGCCAGCAGCGCCGGTGGTAGCGAAACAGATACGCAGTATTTT
CASSAGGSETDTQYF
>TRBD2|NA|TRBV5-1|TRBJ2-5
TGCGCCAGCAGCTTGAAGCTAGCGGGGGAAGAGACCCAGTACTTC
CASSLKLAGEETQYF
>NA|NA|TRBV10-3|TRBJ2-3
TGTGCCATCACCGACTCGGTCACAGATACGCAGTGTTTT
CAITDSVTDTQCF
>NA|NA|TRBV20-1|TRBJ2-1
TGCAGTGCTAGTCCCCAGGCGGTAGGGCCTAATGGTGAGCAGTTCTTC
CSASPQAVGPNGEQFF
>TRBD2|NA|TRBV7-2|TRBJ2-3
TGTGCCAGTCCCCCTCGGGGGGGCAACCTTCTGGGCACAGATACGCAGTATTTT
CASPPRGGNLLGTDTQYF
>NA|NA|TRBV4-1|TRBJ2-1
TGCGCCAGCAGCCAAGAGGGCCCCTACAATGAGCAGTTCTTC
CASSQEGPYNEQFF
>NA|few|TRBV20-1|TRBJ2-3
TGCAGTGCAGGGCTAGCGATGAGCACAGATACGCAGTATTTT
CSAGLAMSTDTQYF
>TRBD2|NA|TRBV20-1|TRBJ2-1
TGCAGTGCTAGCTGGGTAGCGGGTAACAATGAGCAGTTCTTC
CSASWVAGNNEQFF